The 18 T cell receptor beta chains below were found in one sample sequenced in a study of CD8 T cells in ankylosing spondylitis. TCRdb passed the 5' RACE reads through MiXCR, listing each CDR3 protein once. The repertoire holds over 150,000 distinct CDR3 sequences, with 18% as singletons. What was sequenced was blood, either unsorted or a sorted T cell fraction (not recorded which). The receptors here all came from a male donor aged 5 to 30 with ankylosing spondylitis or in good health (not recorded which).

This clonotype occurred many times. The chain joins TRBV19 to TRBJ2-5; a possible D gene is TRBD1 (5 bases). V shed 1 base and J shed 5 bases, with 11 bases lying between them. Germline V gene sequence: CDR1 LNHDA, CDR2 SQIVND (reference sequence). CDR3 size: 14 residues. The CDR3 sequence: CASSIGGVGETQYF. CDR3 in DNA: TGTGCCAGTAGTATAGGGGGCGTTGGGGAGACCCAGTACTTC.

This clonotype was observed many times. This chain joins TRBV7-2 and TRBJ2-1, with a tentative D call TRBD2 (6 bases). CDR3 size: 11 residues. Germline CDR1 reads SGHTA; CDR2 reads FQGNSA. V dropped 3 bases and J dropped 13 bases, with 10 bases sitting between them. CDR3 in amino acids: CASSFGDFQFF. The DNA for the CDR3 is TGTGCCAGCAGCTTTGGGGACTTTCAGTTCTTC.

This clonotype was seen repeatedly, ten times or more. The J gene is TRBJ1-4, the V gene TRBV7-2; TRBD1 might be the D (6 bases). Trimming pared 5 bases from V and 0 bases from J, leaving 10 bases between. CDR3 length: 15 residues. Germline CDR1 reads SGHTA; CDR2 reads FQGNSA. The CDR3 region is CASSQTGSTNEKLFF. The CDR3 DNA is TGTGCCAGCAGCCAAACAGGGTCAACTAATGAAAAACTGTTTTTT.

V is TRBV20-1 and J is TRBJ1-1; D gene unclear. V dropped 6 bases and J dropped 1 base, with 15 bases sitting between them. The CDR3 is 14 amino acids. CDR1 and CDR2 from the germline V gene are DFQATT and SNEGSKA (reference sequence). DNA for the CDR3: TGCAGTGCACAAGATCCCGGGAGGAACACTGAAGCTTTCTTT. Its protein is CSAQDPGRNTEAFF.

As DNA, the CDR3 is TGCGCCAGCAGCCAAGGCACAGGGGTCGGATACGAGCAGTACTTC. Translating it yields CASSQGTGVGYEQYF. The V and J genes are TRBV4-3 and TRBJ2-7; the match to TRBD1 covers 7 bases. In germline, CDR1 is LGHNA, CDR2 YSLEER. The ends lost 1 base at V and 4 bases at J; junction bases unmatched: 7. The CDR3 spans 15 residues.

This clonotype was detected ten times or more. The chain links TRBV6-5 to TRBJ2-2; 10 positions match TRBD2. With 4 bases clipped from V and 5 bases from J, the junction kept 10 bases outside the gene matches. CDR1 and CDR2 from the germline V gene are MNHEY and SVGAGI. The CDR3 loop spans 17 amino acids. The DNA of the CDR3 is TGTGCCAGCAGTTTCAAAGCGGGAGGGCACGTAACCGGGGAGCTGTTTTTT. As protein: CASSFKAGGHVTGELFF.

The CDR3 loop reads CSACLPGLAGLANEQFF. CDR3 nucleotide sequence: TGCAGTGCTTGCCTTCCGGGACTAGCGGGGCTCGCTAATGAGCAGTTCTTC. The genes are TRBV20-1 and TRBJ2-1; 13 positions agree with TRBD2. The CDR3 covers 17 residues. The V and J ends lost 5 bases and 7 bases, in that order; junction bases with no gene match: 14. Germline V lookup: CDR1 DFQATT, CDR2 SNEGSKA (reference sequence).

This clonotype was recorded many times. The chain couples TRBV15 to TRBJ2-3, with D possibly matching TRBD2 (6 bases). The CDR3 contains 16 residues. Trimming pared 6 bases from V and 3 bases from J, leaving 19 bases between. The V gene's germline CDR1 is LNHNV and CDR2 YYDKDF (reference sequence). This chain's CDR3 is CATSRLGRLDTDTQYF. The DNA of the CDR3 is TGTGCCACCAGTAGACTCGGAAGACTAGATACAGATACGCAGTATTTT.

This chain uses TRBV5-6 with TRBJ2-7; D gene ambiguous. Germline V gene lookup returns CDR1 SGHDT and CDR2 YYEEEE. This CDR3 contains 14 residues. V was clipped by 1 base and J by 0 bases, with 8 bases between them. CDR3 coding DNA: TGTGCCAGCAGCTTGAGACCGAGCTCCTACGAGCAGTACTTC. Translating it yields CASSLRPSSYEQYF.

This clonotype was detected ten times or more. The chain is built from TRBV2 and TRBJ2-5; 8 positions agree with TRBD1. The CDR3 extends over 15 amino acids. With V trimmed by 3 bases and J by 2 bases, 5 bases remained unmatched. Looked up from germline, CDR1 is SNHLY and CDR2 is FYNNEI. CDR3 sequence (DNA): TGTGCCAGCAGTGACAGGGGGCGCTGGCAAGAGACCCAGTACTTC. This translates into CASSDRGRWQETQYF.

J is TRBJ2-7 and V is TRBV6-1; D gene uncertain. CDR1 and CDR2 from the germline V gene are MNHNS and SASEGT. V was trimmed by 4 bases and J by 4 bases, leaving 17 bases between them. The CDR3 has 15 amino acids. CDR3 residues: CASSATYTRYYEQYV. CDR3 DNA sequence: TGTGCCAGCAGTGCGACCTACACCAGATATTACGAGCAGTACGTC.

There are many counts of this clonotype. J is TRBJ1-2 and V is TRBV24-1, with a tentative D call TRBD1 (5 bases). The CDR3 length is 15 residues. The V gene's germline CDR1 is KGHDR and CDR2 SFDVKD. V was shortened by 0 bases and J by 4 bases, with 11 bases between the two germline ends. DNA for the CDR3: TGTGCCACCAGTGATTTGACAGGCGAAACCTATGGCTACACCTTC. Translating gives CATSDLTGETYGYTF.

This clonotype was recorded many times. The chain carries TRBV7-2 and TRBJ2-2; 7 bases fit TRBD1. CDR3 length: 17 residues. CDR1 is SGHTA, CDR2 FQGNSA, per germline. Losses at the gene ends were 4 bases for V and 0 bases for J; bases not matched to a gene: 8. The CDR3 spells CASSYKPGGPNTGELFF. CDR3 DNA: TGTGCCAGCAGCTATAAGCCAGGGGGACCGAACACCGGGGAGCTGTTTTTT.

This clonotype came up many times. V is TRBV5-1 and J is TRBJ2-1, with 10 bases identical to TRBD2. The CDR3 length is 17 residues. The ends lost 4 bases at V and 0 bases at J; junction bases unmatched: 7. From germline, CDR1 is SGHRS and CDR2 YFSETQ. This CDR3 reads CASSGASGSSSYNEQFF. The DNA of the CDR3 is TGCGCCAGCAGCGGGGCTAGCGGGAGCAGCTCCTACAATGAGCAGTTCTTC. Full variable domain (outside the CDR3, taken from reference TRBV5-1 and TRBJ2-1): KAGVTQTPRYLIKTRGQQVTLSCSPISGHRSVSWYQQTPGQGLQFLFEYFSETQRNKGNFPGRFSGRQFSNSRSEMNVSTLELGDSALYLCASSGASGSSSYNEQFFGPGTRLTVL.

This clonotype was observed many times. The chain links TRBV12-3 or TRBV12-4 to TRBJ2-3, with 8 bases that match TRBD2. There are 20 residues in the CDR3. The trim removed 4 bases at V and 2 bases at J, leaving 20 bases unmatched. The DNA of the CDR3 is TGTGCCAGCAGTTCAAATACTGCAAATTACGGACTAGCCGTCACAGATACGCAGTATTTT. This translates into CASSSNTANYGLAVTDTQYF.

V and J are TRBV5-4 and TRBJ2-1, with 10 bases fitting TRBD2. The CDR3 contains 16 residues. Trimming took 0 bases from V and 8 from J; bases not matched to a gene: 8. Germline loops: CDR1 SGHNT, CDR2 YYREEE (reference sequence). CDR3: CASSLASGLASHEQFF. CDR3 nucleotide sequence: TGTGCCAGCAGCTTGGCGTCGGGACTAGCGTCTCATGAGCAGTTCTTC. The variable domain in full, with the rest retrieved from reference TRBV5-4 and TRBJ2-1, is ETGVTQSPTHLIKTRGQQVTLRCSSQSGHNTVSWYQQALGQGPQFIFQYYREEENGRGNFPPRFSGLQFPNYSSELNVNALELDDSALYLCASSLASGLASHEQFFGPGTRLTVL.

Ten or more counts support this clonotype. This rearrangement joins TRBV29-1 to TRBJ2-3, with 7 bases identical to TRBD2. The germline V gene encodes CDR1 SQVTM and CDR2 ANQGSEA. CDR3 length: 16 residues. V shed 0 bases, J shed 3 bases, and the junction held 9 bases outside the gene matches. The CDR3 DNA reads TGCAGCGTTGAAGAAAGGGAGGGGATCGTAACAGATACGCAGTATTTT. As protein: CSVEEREGIVTDTQYF.

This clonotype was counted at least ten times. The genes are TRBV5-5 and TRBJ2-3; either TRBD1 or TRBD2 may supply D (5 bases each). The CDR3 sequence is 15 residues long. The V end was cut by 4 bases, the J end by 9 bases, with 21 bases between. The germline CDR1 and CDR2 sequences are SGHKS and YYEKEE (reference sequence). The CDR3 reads CASSPGDVTRPTQYF. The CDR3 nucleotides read TGTGCCAGCAGCCCCGGGGACGTCACCCGACCAACGCAGTATTTT.